The entry that follows covers one T cell receptor (beta chain) sequence. It has no known antigen specificity. No base quality values were provided; no much bigger clone lies one nucleotide off. Each collaborating institution followed its own protocols to collect whole blood in K2EDTA tubes. Collaborator samples were shipped for TCRbeta analysis as frozen whole blood, isolated PBMCs, or DNA extracted from either sample type. The sample comes from a study of blood T cell repertoires in COVID-19 (dated by TCRdb to 2018 to 2020). Background for the entire study: Samples from collaborators originated in the United States, Italy and Spain and spanned both the acute and convalescent phases of COVID-19. The prospective study material was composed of cDNA or gDNA derived from T cells, B-cell-depleted T cells, or PBMCs. The dataset comprised deeply sampled blood TCRbeta repertoires from subjects exposed to, actively infected with, or recovered from COVID-19. The repertoires were released in a freely available public database intended as a resource for research on the immune response to SARS-CoV-2. Samples came from the ongoing ImmuneRACE study (first 160 participants) plus 1,254 subjects from 6 global collaborators. Nearly every sample came with metadata listing a de-identified subject ID, COVID-19 status, age in years and sex. Where HLA class I and class II types were available, the types were taken from metadata supplied by the sample provider, not from assay-based typing.

From the cysteine through the phenylalanine, the CDR3 covers 18 amino acids. Of all the DNA, just the CDR3 is kept, 54 bases in frame from base 1. V and J lose 8 bases and 0 bases, and a span of 22 bases separates them. The germline V gene yields SGHTA for CDR1 and FQGTGA for CDR2. The immunoSEQ Assay, a bias-controlled multiplex PCR, was used to amplify TCRbeta CDR3 regions from genomic DNA. The authors' analysis ran thus. Nucleated cell counts per sample were estimated from amplification of reference gene primers within the assay. To quantify the absolute abundance of each unique TCRbeta CDR3 rearrangement, sequence reads were collapsed and filtered. For each sample, productive Simpson clonality was calculated as the square root of Simpson's diversity index over productive rearrangements. In its TCRdb copy, this immuneACCESS table keeps in-frame sequences only and misses some clones. Where compared with another copy, unresolved V genes explain less than half of these, and the others have no known cause. The DNA gave D and trimming, while V, J and clone size come from that table. In all, the sample holds just over 65,000 clones, and 70% to 90% of those were seen once. The ten largest make up less than 9% of the sample.

The full study reports these points: The quantity of clinical and demographic metadata differed by source and by participant and was supplied without curation.

The chain links TRBV7-3 with TRBJ2-2; tentative D gene TRBD1, with 5 bases matching. Sequenced: peripheral blood. The receptor was derived from a young man with acute or convalescent COVID-19. The CDR3 has the sequence CASGRSQGSVANTGELFF. In nucleotide form, the sequence is TGTGCCAGCGGAAGGTCTCAGGGCAGTGTCGCGAACACCGGGGAGCTGTTTTTT.